The T cell receptor beta chain described here comes from a study of blood T cells in healthy people across ages. The V end lost 2 bases, the J end lost 10 bases, and 9 bases lay between the germline ends. The CDR3 loop spans 12 amino acids. Per the germline V gene, CDR1 is MNHEY and CDR2 is SMNVEV (reference sequence). Study-wide results and limits: The long-lived group displayed more naive CD4+ cells, plus higher diversity, than the aged donors did.

On this clonotype: Its antigen is not known.

It was with a sample-barcoded 5' primer and a J-beta primer mix that a second PCR of roughly 7 to 12 cycles was run. TCRdb redid the calling of the 5' RACE reads with MiXCR, one entry per CDR3 protein. The sample carries hundreds of thousands of distinct CDR3 sequences, about 56% recorded once. Researchers report isolating at least 6 million PBMCs per sample. The V gene is TRBV27, the J gene TRBJ2-1; D is perhaps TRBD1 (5 bases). Input material: blood. This sequence originates from a man aged 40-49 years in good health. Written as DNA, the CDR3 is TGTGCCAGCAGTTTAGGGCAGGGCGAGCAGTTCTTC. Its protein is CASSLGQGEQFF.